The 22 T cell receptor beta chains in this list originate from one sample, sequenced in a study of regulatory T cells in long-lasting Graves disease. Construction of TCR beta libraries relied on iRepertoire HTBI primers and on Arm-PCR targeting CDR3 regions. MiXCR, applied by TCRdb to the multiplex PCR reads, yields one record per CDR3 protein. This sample has 440,000 or so distinct CDR3 sequences; 16% occur once, and the top ten carry around a tenth. Regarding time point: newly diagnosed GD, antithyroid drugs for less than 3 months. The authors made the TCR library using RNA they extracted from PBMCs. The same sample was also studied in work on T cells in Graves' hyperthyroidism and ophthalmopathy.

This sample comprised peripheral blood mononuclear cells (PBMCs), obtained at new diagnosis, from a patient treated with antithyroid drugs. The receptor source for this set is a woman in her twenties or thirties with Graves disease.

The chain combines TRBV11-2 with TRBJ2-5, with 11 bases matching TRBD1. The trim removed 5 bases at V and 5 bases at J, leaving 7 bases unmatched. The CDR3 contains 15 residues. Germline loops: CDR1 SGHAT, CDR2 FQNNGV. In DNA form, the CDR3 reads TGTGCCAGCAGCAGGACAGGGGGCAAGGTCGAGACCCAGTACTTC. Its translation is CASSRTGGKVETQYF.

V and J are TRBV14 and TRBJ1-3; D gene unclear. This CDR3 spans 15 amino acids. The V gene lost 5 bases and the J gene lost 0 bases, with 11 bases spanning the gap. Germline V gene data show CDR1 as SGHDN and CDR2 as FVKESK. The chain's CDR3 is CASSAKRSSGNTIYF. The CDR3 DNA sequence: TGTGCCAGCAGCGCTAAGAGATCCTCTGGAAACACCATATATTTT.

CDR3 region: CASSLTRSPEQYF. The CDR3 DNA reads TGCGCCAGCAGCCTAACTAGATCCCCCGAGCAGTACTTC. The V call is TRBV4-1, the J call TRBJ2-7; TRBD2 is a possible D gene (5 bases). V lost 4 bases, J lost 6 bases, and 13 bases lay in between. The germline gives CDR1 MGHRA, CDR2 YSYEKL. This CDR3 has 13 amino acids.

A remark on this clonotype: It may be a read error: a sequence one base away is much more abundant. This is likely a read error, given that the CDR3 carries no conserved phenylalanine or tryptophan at its end. The chain employs TRBV11-3 and TRBJ2-7; 7 nucleotides agree with TRBD2. This CDR3 contains 17 residues. The V segment lost 5 bases and the J segment 3 bases; nucleotides outside the gene matches: 16. Germline V gene sequence: CDR1 SGHNT, CDR2 YENEEA. The CDR3 DNA sequence: TGTGCCAGCAGCCCCACGAGCGGGGTGAAAGCCCTCTACGAGCAGTACCTC. This gives the protein CASSPTSGVKALYEQYL.

This clonotype has ten or more counts. The chain links TRBV28 to TRBJ2-5; possibly TRBD2 for D (7 bases). This CDR3 is built from 15 residues. Germline CDR1 is MDHEN and CDR2 is SYDVKM. V was clipped by 7 bases and J by 1 base, with 16 bases between them. CDR3 amino acids: CASNARGGAQETQYF. The CDR3 nucleotides are TGTGCCAGCAACGCCAGGGGAGGGGCCCAAGAGACCCAGTACTTC. Using reference TRBV28 and TRBJ2-5 for the parts outside the CDR3, the full variable domain is DVKVTQSSRYLVKRTGEKVFLECVQDMDHENMFWYRQDPGLGLRLIYFSYDVKMKEKGDIPEGYSVSREKKERFSLILESASTNQTSMYLCASNARGGAQETQYFGPGTRLLVL.

The genes are TRBV6-4 and TRBJ2-3; D unclear. V dropped 3 bases and J dropped 0 bases, with 7 bases sitting between them. This CDR3 has 14 amino acids. The germline V gene encodes CDR1 MRHNA and CDR2 SNTAGT. The CDR3 coding sequence is TGTGCCAGCAGTGATGATCATAGCACAGATACGCAGTATTTT. Protein sequence: CASSDDHSTDTQYF.

The sample holds many counts of this clonotype. The CDR3: CSVTLTSSDDEQYF. The CDR3 DNA reads TGCAGCGTTACCCTGACCTCCAGTGATGACGAGCAGTACTTC. The chain couples TRBV29-1 to TRBJ2-7; no clear D gene. V was pared by 5 bases and J by 5 bases, with 19 bases between. The CDR3 covers 14 residues. Germline values: CDR1 SQVTM, CDR2 ANQGSEA.

At least ten counts were recorded for this clonotype. The V gene is TRBV28, the J gene TRBJ2-6, with D possibly being TRBD1 (5 bases). Deletions cut 2 bases from V and 3 bases from J, with 14 bases between. This CDR3 contains 17 residues. Germline V gives CDR1 MDHEN, CDR2 SYDVKM. The DNA of the CDR3 is TGTGCCAGCAGTTTAAGGGGAAGGATCGGTGGGGCCAACGTCCTGACTTTC. This sequence encodes CASSLRGRIGGANVLTF.

In its sample, this clonotype was seen many times. The V call is TRBV20-1, the J call TRBJ2-3, with no clear D. Trimming shortened V by 0 bases and J by 1 base, and 8 bases separated the two germline ends. Germline-derived CDR1 and CDR2 are DFQATT and SNEGSKA (reference sequence). The CDR3 consists of 14 residues. The CDR3 here is CSARESTRTDTQYF. The CDR3 region has the DNA TGCAGTGCTAGAGAGTCCACGCGCACAGATACGCAGTATTTT.

V is TRBV27 and J is TRBJ2-7, with D tentatively TRBD2 (6 bases). V was shortened by 2 bases and J by 0 bases, with 14 bases between the two germline ends. This CDR3 contains 16 residues. Germline V CDR1 and CDR2: MNHEY, SMNVEV (reference sequence). CDR3 DNA sequence: TGTGCCAGCAGTTTAAGCCGGGGGACTGCCTCCTACGAGCAGTACTTC. It specifies CASSLSRGTASYEQYF.

This clonotype showed up many times. The chain joins TRBV28 to TRBJ2-7; tentatively, D is TRBD2 (6 bases). There are 14 residues in the CDR3. V was shortened by 10 bases and J by 5 bases, with 21 bases between the two germline ends. Germline CDR1 MDHEN, CDR2 SYDVKM. The CDR3 DNA is TGTGCCAACAGGTCTGGAGGGCCAGCGGACGAGCAGTACTTC. It yields the protein CANRSGGPADEQYF. The whole variable domain, remainder taken from reference TRBV28 and TRBJ2-7, is DVKVTQSSRYLVKRTGEKVFLECVQDMDHENMFWYRQDPGLGLRLIYFSYDVKMKEKGDIPEGYSVSREKKERFSLILESASTNQTSMYLCANRSGGPADEQYFGPGTRLTVT.

This clonotype has ten or more counts. The chain employs TRBV19 and TRBJ2-3, with D possibly matching TRBD1 (6 bases). The CDR3 is made up of 15 amino acids. V was trimmed by 7 bases and J by 2 bases, leaving 16 bases between them. The germline CDR1 and CDR2 sequences are LNHDA and SQIVND (reference sequence). CDR3 protein: CASTRDTRLTDTQYF. In DNA form, the CDR3 reads TGTGCCAGTACCCGGGACACGAGACTCACAGATACGCAGTATTTT.

V usage is TRBV24-1 and J usage is TRBJ2-1; 8 positions agree with TRBD1. Germline V gene sequence: CDR1 KGHDR, CDR2 SFDVKD. J was trimmed by 1 base and V by 4 bases; bases with no gene match: 5. This CDR3 has 16 residues. CDR3 amino acids: CATSDLRQGSYNEQFF. The CDR3 nucleotides read TGTGCCACCAGTGACCTTAGACAGGGGTCCTACAATGAGCAGTTCTTC.

This clonotype was seen ten or more times. The chain joins TRBV6-1 to TRBJ1-5; D remains unclear. Per the germline V gene, CDR1 is MNHNS and CDR2 is SASEGT. The germline V and J ends were trimmed by 7 bases and 1 base, with 11 bases remaining between them. The CDR3 spans 14 residues. The CDR3 coding sequence is TGTGCCAGCAACGGACTGATGAGCAATCAGCCCCAGCATTTT. This encodes CASNGLMSNQPQHF.

This clonotype was observed many times. The chain joins TRBV20-1 to TRBJ2-5, with 8 bases identical to TRBD2. Trimming took 6 bases from V and 5 from J; bases not matched to a gene: 17. This CDR3 comprises 16 residues. From germline, CDR1 is DFQATT and CDR2 SNEGSKA (reference sequence). The CDR3 loop reads CSATGLTPAGEETQYF. CDR3 in DNA: TGCAGTGCCACGGGCCTTACTCCAGCGGGAGAGGAGACCCAGTACTTC.

This clonotype was observed at least ten times. Here the CDR3 DNA reads TGCAGTGCTAGTAGGGGCGGGCAAAGCACAGATACGCAGTATTTT. Translation gives CSASRGGQSTDTQYF. The rearrangement uses TRBV20-1 and TRBJ2-3; D possibly matches TRBD1 or TRBD2 (5 bases each). The CDR3 spans 15 residues. Germline assignment: CDR1 DFQATT and CDR2 SNEGSKA (reference sequence). V was trimmed by 3 bases and J by 0 bases, leaving 13 bases between them.

This clonotype turned up a few times. The rearrangement uses TRBV6-1 and TRBJ2-7; no clear D. The V gene lost 3 bases and the J gene lost 2 bases, with 14 bases spanning the gap. The germline V gene has CDR1 MNHNS and CDR2 SASEGT. This CDR3 spans 15 amino acids. DNA of the CDR3: TGTGCCAGCAGTGATATAAGGCAGATGACCTACGAGCAGTACTTC. Translating gives CASSDIRQMTYEQYF.

This clonotype was picked up many times. The V gene is TRBV12-3 or TRBV12-4, the J gene TRBJ1-2, with 9 positions matching TRBD1. The CDR3 spans 15 residues. Trimming at V came to 5 bases and at J to 0 bases, leaving 4 bases not matched to a gene. CDR3 in amino acids: CASSPRTGANYGYTF. Written as DNA, the CDR3 is TGTGCCAGCAGTCCCCGGACAGGGGCTAACTATGGCTACACCTTC.

A note on this clonotype: A far larger clone is one nucleotide away, so this likely arose from a read error. The chain carries TRBV5-5 and TRBJ2-3; 15 nucleotides line up with TRBD2. Looked up from germline, CDR1 is SGHKS and CDR2 is YYEKEE (reference sequence). The CDR3 loop spans 17 amino acids. Here the CDR3 DNA reads TGTGCCAGTCCCCCGACGGGACTAGCGGGAGGCACAGATGCGCAGTATTTT. This translates into CASPPTGLAGGTDAQYF. The complete variable domain, with remaining parts taken from reference TRBV5-5 and TRBJ2-3, reads DAGVTQSPTHLIKTRGQQVTLRCSPISGHKSVSWYQQVLGQGPQFIFQYYEKEERGRGNFPDRFSARQFPNYSSELNVNALLLGDSALYLCASPPTGLAGGTDAQYFGPGTRLTVL.

This clonotype appeared many times. The chain has TRBV18 and TRBJ1-5; TRBD1 might be the D (5 bases). The V and J ends lost 6 bases and 0 bases respectively, with 9 bases between them. The germline V gene encodes CDR1 KGHSH and CDR2 LQKENI. The CDR3 is 14 residues long. In DNA form, the CDR3 reads TGTGCCAGCTCCGGGACTGGTAGCAATCAGCCCCAGCATTTT. Its translation: CASSGTGSNQPQHF.

The genes are TRBV7-9 and TRBJ2-3; D call uncertain. CDR3 length equals 14 residues. Germline values: CDR1 SEHNR, CDR2 FQNEAQ (reference sequence). V was cut by 7 bases and J by 2 bases, with 13 bases left in between. For the CDR3, the DNA is TGTGCCAGCACAACCCCCCGAGCCACAGATACGCAGTATTTT. Translated: CASTTPRATDTQYF.

This clonotype was counted at least ten times. This sequence joins TRBV7-2 and TRBJ1-1; TRBD1 agrees at 8 bases. The CDR3 has 14 residues. Germline loops: CDR1 SGHTA, CDR2 FQGNSA. V lost 5 bases and J lost 0; bases outside the gene matches: 2. The chain's CDR3 is CASSRQGLNTEAFF. The CDR3 coding sequence is TGTGCCAGCAGCCGACAGGGGCTGAACACTGAAGCTTTCTTT.